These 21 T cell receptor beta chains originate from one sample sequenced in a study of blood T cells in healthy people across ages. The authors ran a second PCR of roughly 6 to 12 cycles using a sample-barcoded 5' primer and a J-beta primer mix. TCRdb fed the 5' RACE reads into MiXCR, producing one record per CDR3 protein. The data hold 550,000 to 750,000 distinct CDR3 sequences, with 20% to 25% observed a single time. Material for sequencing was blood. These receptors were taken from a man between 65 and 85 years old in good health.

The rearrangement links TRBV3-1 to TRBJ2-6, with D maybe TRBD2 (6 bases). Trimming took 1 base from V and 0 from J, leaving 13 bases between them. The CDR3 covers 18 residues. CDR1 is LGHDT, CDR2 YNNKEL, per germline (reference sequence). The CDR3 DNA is TGTGCCAGCAGCCAAGCGTGGGAGGATTCCTCTGGGGCCAACGTCCTGACTTTC. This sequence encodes CASSQAWEDSSGANVLTF. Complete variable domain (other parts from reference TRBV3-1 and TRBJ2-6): DTAVSQTPKYLVTQMGNDKSIKCEQNLGHDTMYWYKQDSKKFLKIMFSYNNKELIINETVPNRFSPKSPDKAHLNLHINSLELGDSAVYFCASSQAWEDSSGANVLTFGAGSRLTVL.

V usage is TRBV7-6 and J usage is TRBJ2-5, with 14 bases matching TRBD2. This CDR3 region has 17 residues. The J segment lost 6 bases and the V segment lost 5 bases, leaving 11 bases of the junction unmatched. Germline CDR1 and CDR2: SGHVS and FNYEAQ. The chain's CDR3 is CASSTYPGTSGRKTQYF. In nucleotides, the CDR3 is TGTGCCAGCAGCACATACCCCGGGACTAGCGGGAGAAAGACCCAGTACTTC.

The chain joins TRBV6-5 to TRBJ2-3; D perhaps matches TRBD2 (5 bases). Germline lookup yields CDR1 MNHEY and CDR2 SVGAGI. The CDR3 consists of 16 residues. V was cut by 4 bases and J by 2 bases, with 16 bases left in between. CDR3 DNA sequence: TGTGCCAGCAGTTTGGGCACGGGGTTTTTCACAGATACGCAGTATTTT. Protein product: CASSLGTGFFTDTQYF.

The CDR3 DNA is TGCGCCAGCAGCCAAGTTAGCGGCAGCGATGGCTACACCTTC. This gives the protein CASSQVSGSDGYTF. The genes are TRBV4-1 and TRBJ1-2; no reliable D call. From germline, CDR1 is MGHRA and CDR2 YSYEKL. The ends were cut back, 1 base at V and 6 bases at J, with 12 bases in the middle. This CDR3 region has 14 residues.

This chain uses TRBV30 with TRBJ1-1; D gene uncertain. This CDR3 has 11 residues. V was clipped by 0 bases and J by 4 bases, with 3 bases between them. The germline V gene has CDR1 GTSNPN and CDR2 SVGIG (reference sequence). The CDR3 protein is CAWSVSTEAFF. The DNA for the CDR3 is TGTGCCTGGAGTGTTAGCACTGAAGCTTTCTTT.

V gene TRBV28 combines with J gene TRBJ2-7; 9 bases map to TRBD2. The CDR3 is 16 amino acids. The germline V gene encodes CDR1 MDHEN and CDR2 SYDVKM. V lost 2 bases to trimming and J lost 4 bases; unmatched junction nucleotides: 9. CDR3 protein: CASSLGGTSPSYEQYF. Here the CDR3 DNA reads TGTGCCAGCAGTTTAGGGGGGACTAGCCCTAGTTACGAGCAGTACTTC.

The CDR3 here is CASSQARAAGEDTQYF. The CDR3 nucleotides read TGCGCCAGCAGCCAAGCTCGTGCGGCGGGGGAAGATACGCAGTATTTT. V usage is TRBV4-1 and J usage is TRBJ2-3, with 7 bases lining up with TRBD2. The CDR3 loop spans 16 amino acids. Germline V gene lookup returns CDR1 MGHRA and CDR2 YSYEKL. J lost 5 bases, V lost 1 base, and 9 bases had no gene match.

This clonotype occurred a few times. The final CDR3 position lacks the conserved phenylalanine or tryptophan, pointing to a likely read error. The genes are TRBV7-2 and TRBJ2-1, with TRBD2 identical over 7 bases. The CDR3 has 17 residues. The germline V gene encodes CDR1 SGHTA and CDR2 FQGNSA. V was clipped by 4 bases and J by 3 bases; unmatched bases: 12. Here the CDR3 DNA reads TGTGCCAGCAGCTCAACACGGGGGGTCGCCTACTACAATGAGCAGTTCCTC. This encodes CASSSTRGVAYYNEQFL.

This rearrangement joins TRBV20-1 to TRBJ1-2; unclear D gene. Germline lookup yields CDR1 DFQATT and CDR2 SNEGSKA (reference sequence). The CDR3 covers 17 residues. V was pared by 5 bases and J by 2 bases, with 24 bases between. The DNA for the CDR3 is TGCAGTGCTGGACTGATGGGCATACCTGGGGTCAACTATGGCTACACCTTC. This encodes CSAGLMGIPGVNYGYTF.

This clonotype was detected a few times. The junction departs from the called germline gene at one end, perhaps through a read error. CDR3 loop: CASSLTGISGADVLTF. The CDR3 DNA reads TGTGCCAGCAGTTTAACCGGTATCTCTGGGGCCGACGTCCTGACTTTC. The rearrangement links TRBV28 to TRBJ2-6; perhaps TRBD1 as D (5 bases). CDR3 length: 16 residues. Germline CDR1 MDHEN, CDR2 SYDVKM.

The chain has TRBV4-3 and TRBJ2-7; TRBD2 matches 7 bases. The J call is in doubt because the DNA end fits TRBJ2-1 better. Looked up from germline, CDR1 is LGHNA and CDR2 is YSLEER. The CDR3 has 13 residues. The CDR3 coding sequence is TGCGCCAGCAGCCAAGATCGGGGGGTCTGGCAGTTCTTC. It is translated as CASSQDRGVWQFF.

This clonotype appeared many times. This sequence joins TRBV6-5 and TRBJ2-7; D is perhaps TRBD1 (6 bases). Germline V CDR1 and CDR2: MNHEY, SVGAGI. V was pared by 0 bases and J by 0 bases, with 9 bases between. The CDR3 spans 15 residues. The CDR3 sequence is CASSYSSDSSYEQYF. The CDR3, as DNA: TGTGCCAGCAGTTACTCGTCGGACAGCTCCTACGAGCAGTACTTC.

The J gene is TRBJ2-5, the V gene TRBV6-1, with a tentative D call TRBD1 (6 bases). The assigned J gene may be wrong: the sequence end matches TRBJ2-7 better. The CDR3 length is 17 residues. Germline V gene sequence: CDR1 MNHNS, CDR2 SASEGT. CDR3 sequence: CASTPGWAQGISYEQYF. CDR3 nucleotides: TGTGCCAGCACCCCAGGCTGGGCCCAGGGGATATCCTACGAGCAGTACTTC.

CDR3 sequence reads: CASSQRTVSSYEQYF. In nucleotides, the CDR3 is TGTGCCAGCAGCCAAAGGACGGTGAGCTCCTACGAGCAGTACTTC. V usage is TRBV3-1 and J usage is TRBJ2-7, with D hard to call. Looked up from germline, CDR1 is LGHDT and CDR2 is YNNKEL (reference sequence). V lost 2 bases and J lost 0, with 11 bases in between. This CDR3 comprises 15 residues.

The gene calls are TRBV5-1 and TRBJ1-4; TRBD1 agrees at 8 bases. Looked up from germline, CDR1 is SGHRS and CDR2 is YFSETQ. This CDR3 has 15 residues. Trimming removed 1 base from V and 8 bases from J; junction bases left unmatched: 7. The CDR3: CASSLSGQGKEKLFF. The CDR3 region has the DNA TGCGCCAGCAGCTTGAGCGGACAGGGAAAAGAAAAACTGTTTTTT.

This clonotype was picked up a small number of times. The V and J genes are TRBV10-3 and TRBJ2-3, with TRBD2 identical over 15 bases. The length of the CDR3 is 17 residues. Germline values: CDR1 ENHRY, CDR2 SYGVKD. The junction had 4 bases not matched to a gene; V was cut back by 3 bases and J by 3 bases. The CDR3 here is CAISDLGLAGGTDTQYF. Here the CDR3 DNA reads TGTGCCATCAGTGATCTAGGACTAGCGGGAGGGACAGATACGCAGTATTTT.

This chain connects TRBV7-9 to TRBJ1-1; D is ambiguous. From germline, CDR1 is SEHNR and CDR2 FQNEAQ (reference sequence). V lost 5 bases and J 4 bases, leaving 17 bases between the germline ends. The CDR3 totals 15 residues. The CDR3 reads CASSPPRERATEAFF. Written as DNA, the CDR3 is TGTGCCAGCAGCCCCCCCCGGGAGCGGGCCACTGAAGCTTTCTTT.

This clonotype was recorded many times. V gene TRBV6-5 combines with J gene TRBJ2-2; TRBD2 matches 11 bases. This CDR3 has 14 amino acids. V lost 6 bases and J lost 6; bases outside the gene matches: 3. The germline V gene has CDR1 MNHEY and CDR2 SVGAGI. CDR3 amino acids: CASRWTSGSGELFF. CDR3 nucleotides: TGTGCCAGCAGATGGACTAGCGGGTCCGGGGAGCTGTTTTTT.

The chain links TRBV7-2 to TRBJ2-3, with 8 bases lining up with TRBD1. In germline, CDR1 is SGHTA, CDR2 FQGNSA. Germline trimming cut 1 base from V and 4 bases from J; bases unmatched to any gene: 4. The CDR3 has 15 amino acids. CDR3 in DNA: TGTGCCAGCAGCTTAGACGGACAGGGCTCAGATACGCAGTATTTT. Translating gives CASSLDGQGSDTQYF.

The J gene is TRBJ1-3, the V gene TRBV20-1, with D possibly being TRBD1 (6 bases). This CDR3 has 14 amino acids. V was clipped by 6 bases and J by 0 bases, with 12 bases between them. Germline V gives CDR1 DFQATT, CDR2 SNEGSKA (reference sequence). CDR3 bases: TGCAGTGCGGAAAGGGGGTTCTCTGGAAACACCATATATTTT. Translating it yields CSAERGFSGNTIYF.

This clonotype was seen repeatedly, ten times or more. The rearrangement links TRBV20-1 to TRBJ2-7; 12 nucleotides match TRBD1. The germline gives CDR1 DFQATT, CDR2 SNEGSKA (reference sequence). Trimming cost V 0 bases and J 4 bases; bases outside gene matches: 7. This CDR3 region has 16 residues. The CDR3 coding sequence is TGCAGTGCTAGAGACCCGGGACAGGGGGCTTGGTACGAGCAGTACTTC. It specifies CSARDPGQGAWYEQYF.